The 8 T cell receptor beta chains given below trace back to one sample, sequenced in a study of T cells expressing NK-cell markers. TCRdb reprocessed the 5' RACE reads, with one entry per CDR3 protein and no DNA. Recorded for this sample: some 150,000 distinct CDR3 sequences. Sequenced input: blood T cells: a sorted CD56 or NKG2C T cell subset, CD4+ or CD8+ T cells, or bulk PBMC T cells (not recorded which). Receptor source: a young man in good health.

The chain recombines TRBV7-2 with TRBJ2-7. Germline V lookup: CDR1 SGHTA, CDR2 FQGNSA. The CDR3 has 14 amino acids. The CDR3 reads CASSLNGPPYEQYF.

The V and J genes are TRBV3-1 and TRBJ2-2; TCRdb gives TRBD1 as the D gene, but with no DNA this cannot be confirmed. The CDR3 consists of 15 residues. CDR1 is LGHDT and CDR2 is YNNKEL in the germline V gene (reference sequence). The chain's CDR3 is CASSQGFVRAGELFF.

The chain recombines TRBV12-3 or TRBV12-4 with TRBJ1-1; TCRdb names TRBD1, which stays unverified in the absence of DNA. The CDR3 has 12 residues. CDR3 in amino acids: CASTDQGTEAFF.

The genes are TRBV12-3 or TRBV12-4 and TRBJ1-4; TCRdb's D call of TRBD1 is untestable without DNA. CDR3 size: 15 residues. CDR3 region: CASSPETVTNEKLFF.

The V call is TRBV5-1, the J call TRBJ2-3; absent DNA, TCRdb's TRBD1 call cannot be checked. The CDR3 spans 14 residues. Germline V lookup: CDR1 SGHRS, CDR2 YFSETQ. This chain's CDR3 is CASSLQGATDTQYF.

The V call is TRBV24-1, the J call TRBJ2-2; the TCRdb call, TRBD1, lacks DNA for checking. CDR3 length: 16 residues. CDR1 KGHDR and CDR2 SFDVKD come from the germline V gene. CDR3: CATSDFSSLVTGELFF.

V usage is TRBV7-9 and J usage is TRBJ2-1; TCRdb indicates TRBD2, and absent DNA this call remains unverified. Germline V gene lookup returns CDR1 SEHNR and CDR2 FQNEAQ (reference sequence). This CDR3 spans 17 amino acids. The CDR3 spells CASSSLRGSGRYNEQFF.

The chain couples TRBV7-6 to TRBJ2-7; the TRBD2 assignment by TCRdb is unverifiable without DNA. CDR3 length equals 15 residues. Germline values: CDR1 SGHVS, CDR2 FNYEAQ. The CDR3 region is CASSAGTSGNYEQYF.